Following are 32 T cell receptor beta chains from one sample sequenced in a study of cytomegalovirus exposure and HLA in healthy donors listed by TCRdb under 2017. Libraries were made using the immunoSEQ multiplex PCR assay. The multiplex PCR relied on a mix of 60 forward primers for TCR Vbeta segments and 13 reverse primers for TCR Jbeta segments. TCRdb mirrors the immuneACCESS table, restricted to in-frame sequences. Some clones are absent from its copies; in checked studies, under half trace to an unresolved V gene, and the reason for the others is unknown. The sample records some 190,000 clones, more than 75% of which are singletons. The ten largest make up approximately 3.6% of the sample. The specimen sequenced was PBMCs. These receptors were obtained from a man aged 40-49 years in good health and CMV-seropositive.

The chain employs TRBV11-1 and TRBJ2-3; 13 positions match TRBD2. The CDR3 has 17 residues. J was trimmed by 2 bases and V by 5 bases; bases with no gene match: 7. The germline V gene encodes CDR1 SGHAT and CDR2 FQDESV (reference sequence). CDR3 sequence: CASSPPGLAGLTDTQYF. The CDR3 region has the DNA TGTGCCAGCAGCCCACCGGGACTAGCGGGGCTCACAGATACGCAGTATTTT.

CDR3 DNA sequence: TGTGCCAGCAGCCGGAGGGACAGGGCCTATGGCTACACCTTC. Encoded protein: CASSRRDRAYGYTF. V is TRBV5-6 and J is TRBJ1-2; 9 bases fit TRBD1. The CDR3 loop spans 14 amino acids. The J segment lost 4 bases and the V segment lost 4 bases, leaving 5 bases of the junction unmatched. Germline loops: CDR1 SGHDT, CDR2 YYEEEE.

The chain recombines TRBV7-9 with TRBJ2-7, with 12 nucleotides matching TRBD1. Germline CDR1 and CDR2: SEHNR and FQNEAQ (reference sequence). The CDR3 loop spans 14 amino acids. J gave up 9 bases and V 5 bases, and 8 bases lay outside the gene matches. CDR3 sequence (DNA): TGTGCCAGCAGCCCGGGACAGGGGGCGAAGGGGCAGTACTTC. It specifies CASSPGQGAKGQYF. Together with reference TRBV7-9 and TRBJ2-7, the CDR3 gives the full variable domain: DTGVSQNPRHKITKRGQNVTFRCDPISEHNRLYWYRQTLGQGPEFLTYFQNEAQLEKSRLLSDRFSAERPKGSFSTLEIQRTEQGDSAMYLCASSPGQGAKGQYFGPGTRLTVT.

The rearrangement links TRBV5-1 to TRBJ2-7, with D possibly TRBD1 on 5 matching bases. The length of the CDR3 is 15 residues. Germline assignment: CDR1 SGHRS and CDR2 YFSETQ. V lost 0 bases to trimming and J lost 1 base, with 11 bases between them. DNA for the CDR3: TGCGCCAGCAGCTTGGAGGCAGGGTATTCCTACGAGCAGTACTTC. Translating gives CASSLEAGYSYEQYF.

The gene calls are TRBV27 and TRBJ2-3; D possibly corresponds to TRBD2 (6 bases). The germline V and J ends were trimmed by 4 bases and 7 bases, with 9 bases remaining between them. This CDR3 contains 12 residues. In germline, CDR1 is MNHEY, CDR2 SMNVEV (reference sequence). The CDR3: CASSWGGYTQYF. Here the CDR3 DNA reads TGTGCCAGCAGTTGGGGAGGCTATACGCAGTATTTT.

The chain has TRBV15 and TRBJ1-4, with no clear D. V was trimmed by 1 base and J by 7 bases, leaving 13 bases between them. In germline, CDR1 is LNHNV, CDR2 YYDKDF (reference sequence). CDR3 length: 15 residues. The CDR3 sequence: CATSRGRESTEKLFF. CDR3 in DNA: TGTGCCACCAGCAGAGGTAGGGAGAGCACTGAAAAACTGTTTTTT.

The table lists this clone with a few counts. The rearrangement joins TRBV5-1 to TRBJ1-1; D perhaps matches TRBD1 (5 bases). The CDR3 covers 15 residues. V was clipped by 4 bases and J by 1 base, with 14 bases between them. From germline, CDR1 is SGHRS and CDR2 YFSETQ. CDR3 protein: CASSAGGTANTEAFF. As DNA, the CDR3 is TGCGCCAGCAGCGCCGGCGGGACGGCGAACACTGAAGCTTTCTTT.

CDR3 protein: CASSRDRGNTGELFF. The CDR3 DNA is TGCGCCAGCAGCCGGGACAGGGGCAACACCGGGGAGCTGTTTTTT. V gene TRBV5-1 combines with J gene TRBJ2-2, with 10 nucleotides matching TRBD1. The CDR3 spans 15 residues. Germline loops: CDR1 SGHRS, CDR2 YFSETQ. V gave up 4 bases and J gave up 2 bases; unmatched junction bases: 2. Looking up the rest from reference TRBV5-1 and TRBJ2-2 gives the full variable domain: KAGVTQTPRYLIKTRGQQVTLSCSPISGHRSVSWYQQTPGQGLQFLFEYFSETQRNKGNFPGRFSGRQFSNSRSEMNVSTLELGDSALYLCASSRDRGNTGELFFGEGSRLTVL.

This clone was seen a single time. The chain carries TRBV9 and TRBJ2-1; 9 positions match TRBD2. CDR3 length: 16 residues. V was pared by 0 bases and J by 7 bases, with 8 bases of the junction left unmatched. Germline V gene sequence: CDR1 SGDLS, CDR2 YYNGEE. Here the CDR3 DNA reads TGTGCCAGCAGCGTAGAAGGGTCTAGCGGGACGAATGAGCAGTTCTTC. Its translation: CASSVEGSSGTNEQFF.

The chain couples TRBV6-6 to TRBJ1-5; D not resolved. The CDR3 has 12 residues. Trimming pared 10 bases from V and 2 bases from J, leaving 9 bases between. Germline CDR1 MNHNY, CDR2 SVGAGI (reference sequence). Here the CDR3 reads CATGEGNQPQHF. DNA for the CDR3: TGTGCCACCGGAGAGGGCAATCAGCCCCAGCATTTT.

The V call is TRBV19, the J call TRBJ2-1; 12 bases agree with TRBD2. This CDR3 is built from 19 residues. Per the germline V gene, CDR1 is LNHDA and CDR2 is SQIVND (reference sequence). The V and J ends lost 6 bases and 0 bases, in that order; junction bases with no gene match: 12. The CDR3 reads CASRTRTSGAKYSYNEQFF. CDR3 in DNA: TGTGCCAGTAGGACCCGGACTAGCGGGGCGAAGTACTCCTACAATGAGCAGTTCTTC.

The chain is built from TRBV5-1 and TRBJ2-7; 9 positions agree with TRBD1. The CDR3 spans 14 residues. Trimming removed 4 bases from V and 6 bases from J; junction bases left unmatched: 8. Germline CDR1 and CDR2: SGHRS and YFSETQ. For the CDR3, the DNA is TGCGCCAGCAGCGACGGGACAGGGTTGTTCGAGCAGTACTTC. This translates into CASSDGTGLFEQYF.

The chain uses TRBV10-3 and TRBJ2-2, with D unclear. This CDR3 contains 13 residues. V lost 3 bases and J lost 2, with 4 bases in between. Germline CDR1 reads ENHRY; CDR2 reads SYGVKD. In DNA, the CDR3 is TGTGCCATCAGTGACAGAAACACCGGGGAGCTGTTTTTT. Its translation is CAISDRNTGELFF.

The genes are TRBV5-5 and TRBJ1-1, with 7 bases aligning to TRBD1. Unmatched junction bases numbered 10, after V lost 0 bases and J lost 2 bases. The CDR3 spans 17 residues. Germline CDR1 is SGHKS and CDR2 is YYEKEE (reference sequence). The chain's CDR3 is CASSLAGPGQPNTEAFF. Here the CDR3 DNA reads TGTGCCAGCAGCTTGGCGGGACCGGGACAGCCAAACACTGAAGCTTTCTTT.

This sequence joins TRBV6-5 and TRBJ2-7; perhaps TRBD1 as D (6 bases). Trimming took off 6 bases at V and 0 bases at J, with 15 bases between the two ends. Germline CDR1 MNHEY, CDR2 SVGAGI. The CDR3 is 15 amino acids. CDR3 in DNA: TGTGCCAGCAGCACCCGGACAGCGAGCTCCTACGAGCAGTACTTC. This encodes CASSTRTASSYEQYF.

This chain connects TRBV29-1 to TRBJ1-2, with a weak D call TRBD1 (5 bases). This CDR3 is built from 15 residues. Trimming left V 1 base short and J 0 bases short, with 12 bases between. Looked up from germline, CDR1 is SQVTM and CDR2 is ANQGSEA. The CDR3 sequence is CSVEVAGPANYGYTF. The DNA of the CDR3 is TGCAGCGTTGAAGTGGCAGGGCCAGCTAACTATGGCTACACCTTC.

Only a few counts were recorded for this clone. This chain joins TRBV27 and TRBJ2-1; 8 bases are shared with TRBD2. The CDR3 is made up of 14 amino acids. Losses at the gene ends were 3 bases for V and 8 bases for J; bases not matched to a gene: 6. CDR1 MNHEY and CDR2 SMNVEV come from the germline V gene (reference sequence). This chain's CDR3 is CASSFLSGIDEQFF. CDR3 DNA sequence: TGTGCCAGCAGTTTTCTTAGCGGGATTGATGAGCAGTTCTTC.

The chain couples TRBV7-2 to TRBJ2-5; possibly TRBD2 for D (7 bases). This CDR3 has 15 amino acids. Deletions cut 0 bases from V and 5 bases from J, with 13 bases between. CDR1 is SGHTA and CDR2 is FQGNSA in the germline V gene. The CDR3 DNA reads as TGTGCCAGCAGCTTAGCGGGGGGGCCGGGTGAGACCCAGTACTTC. Protein: CASSLAGGPGETQYF.

Turning to this clone: The junction shows a germline mismatch at one end, possibly a read error. The chain combines TRBV5-8 with TRBJ1-1; D unclear. Germline V gives CDR1 SGHTS, CDR2 YDEGEE. The CDR3 extends over 9 amino acids. CDR3 sequence reads: CASSLVGFF. CDR3 bases: TGTGCCAGCAGCTTAGTGGGCTTTTTT.

In its sample, this clone was seen a few times. The chain links TRBV27 to TRBJ2-5, with TRBD2 identical over 9 bases. V lost 3 bases and J lost 4; bases outside the gene matches: 3. Germline V lookup: CDR1 MNHEY, CDR2 SMNVEV (reference sequence). CDR3 length: 14 residues. The CDR3 coding sequence is TGTGCCAGCAGTTTCGGCGGGAGGGGAGAGACCCAGTACTTC. Translated, it gives CASSFGGRGETQYF.

The rearrangement joins TRBV5-1 to TRBJ1-1, with TRBD1 matching over 8 bases. CDR3 length: 13 amino acids. With V trimmed by 6 bases and J by 3 bases, 4 bases remained unmatched. CDR1 SGHRS and CDR2 YFSETQ come from the germline V gene. The CDR3 nucleotides read TGCGCCAGCAAACAGGGGGGGGACACTGAAGCTTTCTTT. Its protein product is CASKQGGDTEAFF.

The V gene is TRBV7-9, the J gene TRBJ2-7; D possibly corresponds to TRBD1 (5 bases). CDR3 length: 12 amino acids. From germline, CDR1 is SEHNR and CDR2 FQNEAQ (reference sequence). Trimming stripped 5 bases from V and 6 bases from J, with 11 bases between. In nucleotides, the CDR3 is TGTGCCAGCAGCATGACAGTGGCCGAGCAGTACTTC. This encodes CASSMTVAEQYF.

The genes are TRBV7-9 and TRBJ2-1; the D gene is possibly TRBD2 (6 bases). Germline lookup yields CDR1 SEHNR and CDR2 FQNEAQ (reference sequence). The CDR3 runs to 13 residues. V lost 5 bases and J 3 bases, leaving 8 bases between the germline ends. The DNA of the CDR3 is TGTGCCAGCAGCGGCGGGAACTACAATGAGCAGTTCTTC. It yields the protein CASSGGNYNEQFF.

The chain links TRBV7-9 to TRBJ1-2; a weak D match, TRBD1 (5 bases). CDR1 and CDR2 (germline): SEHNR, FQNEAQ (reference sequence). The CDR3 length is 11 residues. The ends were cut back, 1 base at V and 13 bases at J, with 10 bases in the middle. CDR3 coding DNA: TGTGCCAGCAGCTTAGAAGGGGAGGTCACCTTC. Its protein product is CASSLEGEVTF.

This rearrangement joins TRBV15 to TRBJ2-2; 7 nucleotides line up with TRBD1. The junction had 5 bases not matched to a gene; V was cut back by 1 base and J by 0 bases. Germline V gene lookup returns CDR1 LNHNV and CDR2 YYDKDF (reference sequence). The CDR3 runs 17 residues. The CDR3 here is CATSRGTGETNTGELFF. The CDR3 coding sequence is TGTGCCACCAGCAGAGGGACAGGCGAAACGAACACCGGGGAGCTGTTTTTT. The entire variable domain, with the rest obtained from reference TRBV15 and TRBJ2-2, is as follows: DAMVIQNPRYQVTQFGKPVTLSCSQTLNHNVMYWYQQKSSQAPKLLFHYYDKDFNNEADTPDNFQSRRPNTSFCFLDIRSPGLGDTAMYLCATSRGTGETNTGELFFGEGSRLTVL.

The chain links TRBV6-6 to TRBJ2-7, with a weak D call TRBD2 (6 bases). Trimming shortened V by 8 bases and J by 7 bases, and 15 bases separated the two germline ends. This CDR3 has 12 residues. Germline CDR1 is MNHNY and CDR2 is SVGAGI (reference sequence). DNA of the CDR3: TGTGCCAGCGCGGGGCGGGTTAAAGAGCAGTACTTC. This sequence encodes CASAGRVKEQYF.

The rearrangement uses TRBV10-3 and TRBJ2-3; 8 positions match TRBD2. The CDR3 has 14 residues. Germline CDR1 and CDR2: ENHRY and SYGVKD. With V trimmed by 5 bases and J by 1 base, 2 bases remained unmatched. CDR3 residues: CAISSTSGTDTQYF. The CDR3 DNA is TGTGCCATCAGTTCGACTAGCGGCACAGATACGCAGTATTTT.

This clone has only a few counts. The chain employs TRBV5-1 and TRBJ1-3; D ambiguous. The germline CDR1 and CDR2 sequences are SGHRS and YFSETQ. The CDR3 loop spans 14 amino acids. The V gene lost 4 bases and the J gene lost 0 bases, with 8 bases spanning the gap. The DNA for the CDR3 is TGCGCCAGCAGCCAACCGAGCTCTGGAAACACCATATATTTT. Translation gives CASSQPSSGNTIYF.

The chain joins TRBV2 to TRBJ1-2; tentatively, D is TRBD1 (6 bases). Germline-derived CDR1 and CDR2 are SNHLY and FYNNEI. The CDR3 runs 13 residues. V shed 7 bases and J shed 5 bases, with 14 bases lying between them. In DNA form, the CDR3 reads TGTGCCAGCAACCCGAGGGGGATTTATGGCTACACCTTC. Protein: CASNPRGIYGYTF.

This chain uses TRBV7-9 with TRBJ2-7, with D possibly matching TRBD2 (5 bases). Germline CDR1 reads SEHNR; CDR2 reads FQNEAQ (reference sequence). V shed 5 bases and J shed 2 bases, with 10 bases lying between them. The CDR3 extends over 13 amino acids. The CDR3 protein is CASSPEGPYEQYF. In nucleotides, the CDR3 is TGTGCCAGCAGCCCCGAGGGCCCCTACGAGCAGTACTTC.

The rearrangement links TRBV28 to TRBJ2-7, with 7 positions matching TRBD2. CDR3 length: 15 amino acids. With V trimmed by 4 bases and J by 0 bases, 6 bases remained unmatched. In germline, CDR1 is MDHEN, CDR2 SYDVKM. The CDR3 region has the DNA TGTGCCAGCAGTTCGGGCGGGAGAAGCTCCTACGAGCAGTACTTC. It specifies CASSSGGRSSYEQYF.

The rearrangement uses TRBV28 and TRBJ2-4; 8 nucleotides match TRBD1. Germline trimming cut 6 bases from V and 8 bases from J; bases unmatched to any gene: 6. CDR3 length: 13 residues. Germline CDR1 is MDHEN and CDR2 is SYDVKM. As DNA, the CDR3 is TGTGCCAGCAGAACCGGACAGGGAGACATTCAGTACTTC. It yields the protein CASRTGQGDIQYF.